The 27 T cell receptor beta chains given below trace back to one sample, sequenced in a study of shared clonotypes between healthy human individuals. Sequencing used immunoSEQ multiplex PCR; TCRdb keeps in-frame clones, though not all of them. The sample comprises about half a million clones, about 74% of which are singletons, and around 13% rests with the top ten. The sequencing input was PBMCs. Source of these receptors: a middle-aged woman in good health. Some clones in this sample may be carry-over from other donors' samples.

V usage is TRBV5-1 and J usage is TRBJ2-7, with 10 bases fitting TRBD2. CDR1 SGHRS and CDR2 YFSETQ come from the germline V gene. The CDR3 loop spans 15 amino acids. The V segment lost 5 bases and the J segment 2 bases; nucleotides outside the gene matches: 7. The CDR3 here is CASSLRAGGAYEQYF. DNA for the CDR3: TGCGCCAGCAGTTTGCGAGCGGGAGGGGCCTACGAGCAGTACTTC.

This clone was seen more than once but under ten times. This rearrangement joins TRBV25-1 to TRBJ2-1, with 10 bases that match TRBD2. Unmatched junction bases numbered 9, after V lost 7 bases and J lost 9 bases. Germline V gives CDR1 MGHDK, CDR2 SYGVNS. This CDR3 is built from 14 residues. The CDR3 nucleotides are TGTGCCAGCACCGCTAGCGGGAGTAGGGTTGAGCAGTTCTTC. This translates into CASTASGSRVEQFF.

The CDR3 loop reads CASRPIRGWEQYF. CDR3 bases: TGTGCCAGCAGGCCAATCAGGGGTTGGGAGCAGTACTTC. This chain links TRBV27 with TRBJ2-7; tentative D call: TRBD1 (6 bases). Trimming stripped 6 bases from V and 7 bases from J, with 16 bases between. CDR1 and CDR2 (germline): MNHEY, SMNVEV (reference sequence). CDR3 length: 13 residues.

Of note for this clone: The likely explanation is a read error, given a far larger clone one base away. The same CDR3 is also encoded by other DNA sequences in this sample. CDR3 sequence reads: CASSQDHGSTGELFF. The CDR3 DNA sequence: TGTGCCAGCAGCCAAGATCACGGGAGTACCGGGGAGCTGTTCTTT. J is TRBJ2-2 and V is TRBV4-2; TRBD2 might be the D (6 bases). This CDR3 has 15 amino acids. Looked up from germline, CDR1 is LGHNA and CDR2 is YNFKEQ.

This chain joins TRBV10-3 and TRBJ2-5, with 7 bases lining up with TRBD2. CDR1 ENHRY and CDR2 SYGVKD come from the germline V gene. Trimming took 3 bases from V and 5 from J; bases not matched to a gene: 6. The length of the CDR3 is 14 residues. The chain's CDR3 is CAISEWRELETQYF. As DNA, the CDR3 is TGTGCCATCAGTGAATGGCGGGAGCTCGAGACCCAGTACTTC.

This chain links TRBV5-1 with TRBJ2-7, with D perhaps matching TRBD1 (6 bases). Per the germline V gene, CDR1 is SGHRS and CDR2 is YFSETQ. Between the trimmed V and J ends, which lost 5 bases and 6 bases, there was a span of 21 bases. The length of the CDR3 is 15 residues. The DNA for the CDR3 is TGCGCCAGCAGTAGGGACAACAACCCTGGGGCCGAGCAGTACTTC. This gives the protein CASSRDNNPGAEQYF. The variable domain in full, completed from reference TRBV5-1 and TRBJ2-7, reads KAGVTQTPRYLIKTRGQQVTLSCSPISGHRSVSWYQQTPGQGLQFLFEYFSETQRNKGNFPGRFSGRQFSNSRSEMNVSTLELGDSALYLCASSRDNNPGAEQYFGPGTRLTVT.

The genes are TRBV28 and TRBJ1-1; TRBD1 aligns across 8 bases. V gave up 3 bases and J gave up 5 bases; unmatched junction bases: 14. The CDR3 is 17 amino acids. Germline loops: CDR1 MDHEN, CDR2 SYDVKM. The CDR3 here is CASSFHSGTGFGTEAFF. In DNA form, the CDR3 reads TGTGCCAGCAGTTTTCATAGTGGGACAGGATTTGGGACTGAAGCTTTCTTT.

CDR3 protein: CASSLARDGEAFF. The CDR3 DNA sequence: TGTGCCAGCAGCTTGGCGCGGGACGGTGAAGCTTTCTTT. This rearrangement joins TRBV7-9 to TRBJ1-1; possible D gene TRBD1, 5 bases. Between the trimmed V and J ends, which lost 3 bases and 7 bases, there was a span of 12 bases. Germline V gene lookup returns CDR1 SEHNR and CDR2 FQNEAQ (reference sequence). The CDR3 is 13 residues long.

This clone was counted many times. V gene TRBV27 combines with J gene TRBJ2-7; D not resolved. Germline CDR1 is MNHEY and CDR2 is SMNVEV (reference sequence). V gave up 8 bases and J gave up 2 bases, with 13 bases separating them. The CDR3 contains 13 residues. The DNA for the CDR3 is TGTGCCAGCGGGGTGGGGAAAACCTACGAGCAGTACTTC. Residues: CASGVGKTYEQYF.

The rearrangement links TRBV4-1 to TRBJ1-2; tentatively, D is TRBD1 (6 bases). The germline V and J ends were trimmed by 1 base and 5 bases, with 17 bases remaining between them. CDR1 is MGHRA, CDR2 YSYEKL, per germline. The CDR3 sequence is 16 residues long. Here the CDR3 reads CASSQGGRTVSYGYTF. The DNA of the CDR3 is TGCGCCAGCAGCCAAGGAGGCCGGACAGTTAGTTATGGCTACACCTTC.

This chain links TRBV27 with TRBJ2-3; weak D call: TRBD2 (7 bases). Germline V gene sequence: CDR1 MNHEY, CDR2 SMNVEV (reference sequence). The CDR3 runs 16 residues. The V gene lost 6 bases and the J gene lost 3 bases, with 19 bases spanning the gap. The CDR3 sequence: CASSTSGGLLTDTQYF. The CDR3 DNA follows: TGTGCCAGCAGCACCTCGGGGGGCCTATTAACAGATACGCAGTATTTT.

The V gene is TRBV7-9, the J gene TRBJ2-2, with D maybe TRBD1 (6 bases). Trimming stripped 5 bases from V and 6 bases from J, with 19 bases between. The germline gives CDR1 SEHNR, CDR2 FQNEAQ (reference sequence). The length of the CDR3 is 16 residues. This CDR3 reads CASSPLPTGIPGELFF. The CDR3 region has the DNA TGTGCCAGCAGCCCCCTACCCACAGGGATACCCGGGGAGCTGTTTTTT.

The chain carries TRBV5-1 and TRBJ2-3, with a tentative D call TRBD1 (6 bases). The CDR3 contains 15 residues. Between the trimmed V and J ends, which lost 0 bases and 4 bases, there was a span of 12 bases. Germline lookup yields CDR1 SGHRS and CDR2 YFSETQ. The CDR3 bases are TGCGCCAGCAGCTTGGAGGGCAGGGGACCAGATACGCAGTATTTT. The encoded protein is CASSLEGRGPDTQYF.

The gene calls are TRBV5-6 and TRBJ1-4; D is possibly TRBD1 (6 bases). Germline V gene lookup returns CDR1 SGHDT and CDR2 YYEEEE. Trimming removed 1 base from V and 4 bases from J, with 14 bases in between. This CDR3 has 16 residues. The CDR3, as DNA: TGTGCCAGCAGCTTGATCAGGGGCGGCGTTAATGAAAAACTGTTTTTT. It is translated as CASSLIRGGVNEKLFF.

The chain recombines TRBV28 with TRBJ2-3; a weak D match, TRBD1 (6 bases). The CDR3 is 16 amino acids. CDR1 and CDR2 (germline): MDHEN, SYDVKM. Trimming pared 3 bases from V and 3 bases from J, leaving 16 bases between. CDR3 sequence: CASSFVGAGSTDTQYF. CDR3 sequence (DNA): TGTGCCAGCAGTTTCGTGGGGGCCGGGTCGACAGATACGCAGTATTTT.

V and J are TRBV28 and TRBJ1-1; unclear D gene. CDR1 is MDHEN and CDR2 is SYDVKM in the germline V gene. V lost 3 bases and J 11 bases, leaving 19 bases between the germline ends. The CDR3 is 14 amino acids. DNA of the CDR3: TGTGCCAGCAGTTTCTCATTTTCGTCGACTAAGGCTTTCTTT. Translating it yields CASSFSFSSTKAFF.

Of note for this clone: It is likely a read error: a sequence one base away is far more abundant. The gene calls are TRBV28 and TRBJ1-1, with a weak D call TRBD1 (5 bases). Germline V gene lookup returns CDR1 MDHEN and CDR2 SYDVKM. Trimming shortened V by 6 bases and J by 2 bases, and 13 bases separated the two germline ends. The CDR3 extends over 14 amino acids. This chain's CDR3 is CASRVGRTNTEAFF. As DNA, the CDR3 is TGTGCCAGCAGGGTGGGACGGACCAACACTGAAGCTTTCTTT.

The chain carries TRBV7-3 and TRBJ2-7; D is possibly TRBD2 (5 bases). This CDR3 region has 16 residues. The germline V gene has CDR1 SGHTA and CDR2 FQGTGA. The V gene lost 1 base and the J gene lost 2 bases, with 15 bases spanning the gap. The CDR3 sequence: CASSLRGGQAPYEQYF. CDR3 DNA: TGTGCCAGCAGCTTAAGAGGCGGGCAGGCCCCCTACGAGCAGTACTTC.

The V and J genes are TRBV5-1 and TRBJ2-1; 7 bases are a match to TRBD2. There are 14 residues in the CDR3. Trimming removed 6 bases from V and 6 bases from J; junction bases left unmatched: 9. CDR1 and CDR2 from the germline V gene are SGHRS and YFSETQ. DNA for the CDR3: TGCGCCAGCATCACCGAACCTAGCGGCAATGAGCAGTTCTTC. This codes for CASITEPSGNEQFF.

This chain uses TRBV29-1 with TRBJ2-2; perhaps TRBD1 as D (5 bases). Trimming removed 4 bases from V and 2 bases from J, with 14 bases in between. Per germline, CDR1 SQVTM and CDR2 ANQGSEA. This CDR3 has 15 residues. Written as DNA, the CDR3 is TGCAGCGTTGGTTGCCAACAGGTTAACACCGGGGAGCTGTTTTTT. It is translated as CSVGCQQVNTGELFF.

This rearrangement joins TRBV30 to TRBJ1-6; perhaps TRBD1 as D (5 bases). The CDR3 contains 13 residues. The V end lost 2 bases, the J end lost 7 bases, and 9 bases lay between the germline ends. Germline CDR1 GTSNPN, CDR2 SVGIG (reference sequence). CDR3 bases: TGTGCCTGGAGTCGGGACCCGAATTCACCCCTCCACTTT. It encodes CAWSRDPNSPLHF.

The chain couples TRBV7-9 to TRBJ2-3; weak D call: TRBD1 (6 bases). Looked up from germline, CDR1 is SEHNR and CDR2 is FQNEAQ (reference sequence). V lost 1 base to trimming and J lost 1 base, with 12 bases between them. The CDR3 loop spans 16 amino acids. The CDR3 sequence is CASSLVRGWGTDTQYF. The DNA for the CDR3 is TGTGCCAGCAGCTTAGTCAGGGGATGGGGCACAGATACGCAGTATTTT.

This clone was detected ten times or more. The rearrangement links TRBV7-2 to TRBJ2-7, with D tentatively TRBD1 (6 bases). Per germline, CDR1 SGHTA and CDR2 FQGNSA. The CDR3 extends over 13 amino acids. Trimming took off 5 bases at V and 2 bases at J, with 10 bases between the two ends. The CDR3 here is CASSRDKTYEQYF. CDR3 coding DNA: TGTGCCAGCAGCCGGGACAAGACCTACGAGCAGTACTTC. The full variable domain, completed using reference TRBV7-2 and TRBJ2-7, is GAGVSQSPSNKVTEKGKDVELRCDPISGHTALYWYRQSLGQGLEFLIYFQGNSAPDKSGLPSDRFSAERTGGSVSTLTIQRTQQEDSAVYLCASSRDKTYEQYFGPGTRLTVT.

Worth noting for this clone: Since a much larger clone is just one base distant, this may be a read error. Distinct nucleotide sequences in the sample also encode this CDR3. The chain uses TRBV30 and TRBJ1-1; no reliable D call. CDR1 is GTSNPN, CDR2 SVGIG, per germline (reference sequence). The CDR3 sequence is 14 residues long. CDR3 sequence (DNA): TGTGCCTGGAGTCTTGGACGGTTGAATACTGAAGCTTTCTTT. Translated, it gives CAWSLGRLNTEAFF.

This chain uses TRBV28 with TRBJ2-3; 7 bases map to TRBD2. The CDR3 loop spans 15 amino acids. After removal of 5 bases from V and 6 bases from J, the junction contained 11 bases not matched to a gene. Germline lookup yields CDR1 MDHEN and CDR2 SYDVKM. CDR3 DNA sequence: TGTGCCAGCAGTCTGGGGGGGACCGTCACCGATACGCAGTATTTT. Translating it yields CASSLGGTVTDTQYF.

The chain couples TRBV7-9 to TRBJ2-3; TRBD2 aligns across 8 bases. Losses at the gene ends were 8 bases for V and 4 bases for J; bases not matched to a gene: 8. From germline, CDR1 is SEHNR and CDR2 FQNEAQ (reference sequence). The CDR3 sequence is 14 residues long. CDR3 coding DNA: TGTGCCAGCGGGAAGCGGGAGTTCTCAGATACGCAGTATTTT. It is translated as CASGKREFSDTQYF.

The chain carries TRBV6-1 and TRBJ2-5, with D perhaps TRBD2 (5 bases). The closer fit of TRBJ2-7 to the DNA end suggests the J call may be wrong. CDR1 MNHNS and CDR2 SASEGT come from the germline V gene. This CDR3 region has 15 residues. CDR3 amino acids: CASSVTTDSSYEQYF. CDR3 nucleotide sequence: TGTGCCAGCAGTGTCACTACGGACTCATCCTACGAGCAGTACTTC.